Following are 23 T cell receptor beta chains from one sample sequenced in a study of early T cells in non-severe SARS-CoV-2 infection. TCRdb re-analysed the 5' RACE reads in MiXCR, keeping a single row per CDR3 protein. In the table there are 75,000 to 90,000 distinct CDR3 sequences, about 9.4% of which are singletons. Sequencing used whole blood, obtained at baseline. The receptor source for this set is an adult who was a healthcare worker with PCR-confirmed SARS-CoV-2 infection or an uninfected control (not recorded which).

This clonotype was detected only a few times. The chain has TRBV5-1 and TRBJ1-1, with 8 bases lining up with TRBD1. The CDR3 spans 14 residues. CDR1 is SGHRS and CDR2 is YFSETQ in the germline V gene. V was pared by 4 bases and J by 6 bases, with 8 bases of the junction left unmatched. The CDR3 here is CASSAAPGQAEAFF. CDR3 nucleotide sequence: TGCGCCAGCAGCGCCGCTCCGGGACAGGCTGAAGCTTTCTTT.

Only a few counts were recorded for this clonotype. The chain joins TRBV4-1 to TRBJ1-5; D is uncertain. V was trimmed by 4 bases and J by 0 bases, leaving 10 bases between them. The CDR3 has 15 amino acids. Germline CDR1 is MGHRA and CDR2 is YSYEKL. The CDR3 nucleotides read TGCGCCAGCAGCCTTGCACCGGGTAGCAATCAGCCCCAGCATTTT. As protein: CASSLAPGSNQPQHF.

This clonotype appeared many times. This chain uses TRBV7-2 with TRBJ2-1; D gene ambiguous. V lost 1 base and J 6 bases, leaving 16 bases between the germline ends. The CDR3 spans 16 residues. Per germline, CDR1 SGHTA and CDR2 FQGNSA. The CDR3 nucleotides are TGTGCCAGCAGCTTAGTGCCGCAACTGTTGAGCAATGAGCAGTTCTTC. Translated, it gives CASSLVPQLLSNEQFF.

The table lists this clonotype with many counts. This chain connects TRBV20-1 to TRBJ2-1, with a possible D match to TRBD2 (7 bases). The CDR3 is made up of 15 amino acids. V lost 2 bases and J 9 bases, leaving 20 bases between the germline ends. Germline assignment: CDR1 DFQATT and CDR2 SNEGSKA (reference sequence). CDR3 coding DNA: TGCAGTGCTAGACTAGCGGATACCCTAGGGGGTGAGCAGTTCTTC. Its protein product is CSARLADTLGGEQFF.

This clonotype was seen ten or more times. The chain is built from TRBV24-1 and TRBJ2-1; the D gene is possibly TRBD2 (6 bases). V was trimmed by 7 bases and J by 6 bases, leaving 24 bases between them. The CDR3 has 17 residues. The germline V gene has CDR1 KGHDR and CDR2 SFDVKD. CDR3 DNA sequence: TGTGCCACCAGGGGGGGAACGGGTCCCCCCAAAGCCAATGAGCAGTTCTTC. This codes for CATRGGTGPPKANEQFF.

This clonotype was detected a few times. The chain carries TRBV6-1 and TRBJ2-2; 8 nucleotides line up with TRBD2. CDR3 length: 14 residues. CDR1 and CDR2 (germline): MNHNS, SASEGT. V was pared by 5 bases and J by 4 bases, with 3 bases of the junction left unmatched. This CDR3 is CASSLAGGTGELFF. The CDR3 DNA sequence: TGTGCCAGCAGTCTCGCGGGAGGCACCGGGGAGCTGTTTTTT.

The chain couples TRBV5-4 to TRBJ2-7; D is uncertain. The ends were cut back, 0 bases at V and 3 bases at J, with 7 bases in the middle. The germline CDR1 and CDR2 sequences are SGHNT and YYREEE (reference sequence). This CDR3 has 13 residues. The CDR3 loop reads CASSLEAVYEQYF. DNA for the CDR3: TGTGCCAGCAGCTTGGAGGCTGTCTACGAGCAGTACTTC. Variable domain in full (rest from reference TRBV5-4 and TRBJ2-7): ETGVTQSPTHLIKTRGQQVTLRCSSQSGHNTVSWYQQALGQGPQFIFQYYREEENGRGNFPPRFSGLQFPNYSSELNVNALELDDSALYLCASSLEAVYEQYFGPGTRLTVT.

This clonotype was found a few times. CDR3 loop: CASSLLTSGAYNEQFF. In DNA form, the CDR3 reads TGTGCCAGCAGTCTACTGACTAGCGGGGCCTACAATGAGCAGTTCTTC. The chain recombines TRBV11-2 with TRBJ2-1, with 11 nucleotides matching TRBD2. The V gene end was trimmed by 6 bases and the J gene end by 2 bases; junction bases not matched to a gene: 6. In germline, CDR1 is SGHAT, CDR2 FQNNGV. This CDR3 region has 16 residues.

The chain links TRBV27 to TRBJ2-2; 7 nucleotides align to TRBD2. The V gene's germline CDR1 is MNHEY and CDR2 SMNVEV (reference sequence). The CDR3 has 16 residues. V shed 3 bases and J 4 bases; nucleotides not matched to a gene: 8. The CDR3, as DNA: TGTGCCAGCAGTTTTCAGGCGGGAGATGGCACCGGGGAGCTGTTTTTT. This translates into CASSFQAGDGTGELFF.

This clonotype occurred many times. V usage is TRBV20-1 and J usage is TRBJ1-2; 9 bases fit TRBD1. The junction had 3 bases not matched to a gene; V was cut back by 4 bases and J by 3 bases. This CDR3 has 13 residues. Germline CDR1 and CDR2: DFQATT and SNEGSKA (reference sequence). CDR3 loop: CSAMGQGHYGYTF. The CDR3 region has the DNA TGCAGTGCTATGGGACAGGGACACTATGGCTACACCTTC.

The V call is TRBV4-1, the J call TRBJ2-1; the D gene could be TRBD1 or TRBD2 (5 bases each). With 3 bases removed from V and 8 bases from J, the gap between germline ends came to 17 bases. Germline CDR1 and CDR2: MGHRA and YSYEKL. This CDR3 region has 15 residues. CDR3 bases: TGCGCCAGCAGCCACATGGGAGCAGGGTCCGATGAGCAGTTCTTC. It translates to CASSHMGAGSDEQFF.

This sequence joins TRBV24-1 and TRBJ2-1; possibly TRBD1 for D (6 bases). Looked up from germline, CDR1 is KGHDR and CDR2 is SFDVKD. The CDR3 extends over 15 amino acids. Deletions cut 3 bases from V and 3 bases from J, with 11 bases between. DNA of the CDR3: TGTGCCACCAGTGATCCAGGGGTCCACTACAATGAGCAGTTCTTC. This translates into CATSDPGVHYNEQFF.

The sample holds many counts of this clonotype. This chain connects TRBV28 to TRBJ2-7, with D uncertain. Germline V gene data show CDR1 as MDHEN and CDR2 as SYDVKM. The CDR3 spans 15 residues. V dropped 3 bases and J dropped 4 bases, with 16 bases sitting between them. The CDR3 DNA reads TGTGCCAGCAGTTTGGGGTTGACGGCGGCTTACGAGCAGTACTTC. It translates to CASSLGLTAAYEQYF.

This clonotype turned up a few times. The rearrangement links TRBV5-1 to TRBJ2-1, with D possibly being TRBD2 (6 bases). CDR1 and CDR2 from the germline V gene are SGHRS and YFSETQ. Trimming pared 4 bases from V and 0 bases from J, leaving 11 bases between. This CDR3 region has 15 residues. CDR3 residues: CASSPRLGSYNEQFF. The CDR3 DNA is TGCGCCAGCAGCCCCCGACTAGGCTCCTACAATGAGCAGTTCTTC.

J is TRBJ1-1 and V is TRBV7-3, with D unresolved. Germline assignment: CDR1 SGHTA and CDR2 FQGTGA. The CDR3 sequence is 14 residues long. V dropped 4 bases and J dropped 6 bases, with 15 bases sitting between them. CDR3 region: CASSYRSVTPEAFF. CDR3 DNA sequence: TGTGCCAGCAGCTACCGATCAGTTACCCCTGAAGCTTTCTTT.

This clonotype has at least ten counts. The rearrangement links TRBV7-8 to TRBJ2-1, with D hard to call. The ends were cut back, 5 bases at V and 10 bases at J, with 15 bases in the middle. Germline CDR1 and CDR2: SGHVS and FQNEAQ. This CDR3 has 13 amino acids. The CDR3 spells CASSHSRVGEQFF. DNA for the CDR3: TGTGCCAGCAGCCATTCCCGGGTCGGGGAGCAGTTCTTC.

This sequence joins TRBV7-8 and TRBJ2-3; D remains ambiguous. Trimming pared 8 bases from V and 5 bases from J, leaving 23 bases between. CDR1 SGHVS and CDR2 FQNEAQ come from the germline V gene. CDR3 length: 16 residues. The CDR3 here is CASLPAHLGWVDTQYF. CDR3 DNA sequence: TGTGCCAGCTTACCCGCCCATCTAGGTTGGGTAGATACGCAGTATTTT.

The CDR3 here is CASSSYSSDTQYF. For the CDR3, the DNA is TGTGCCAGCAGCTCCTACTCGTCAGATACGCAGTATTTT. The chain has TRBV5-4 and TRBJ2-3; the D is unclear. CDR1 SGHNT and CDR2 YYREEE come from the germline V gene (reference sequence). The CDR3 loop spans 13 amino acids. The V gene lost 3 bases and the J gene lost 4 bases, with 9 bases spanning the gap.

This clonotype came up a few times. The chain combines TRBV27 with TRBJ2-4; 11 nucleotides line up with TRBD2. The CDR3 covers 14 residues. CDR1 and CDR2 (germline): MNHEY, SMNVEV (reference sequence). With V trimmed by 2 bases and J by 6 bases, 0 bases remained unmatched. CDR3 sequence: CASSLGTSGNIQYF. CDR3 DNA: TGTGCCAGCAGTTTAGGGACTAGCGGAAACATTCAGTACTTC.

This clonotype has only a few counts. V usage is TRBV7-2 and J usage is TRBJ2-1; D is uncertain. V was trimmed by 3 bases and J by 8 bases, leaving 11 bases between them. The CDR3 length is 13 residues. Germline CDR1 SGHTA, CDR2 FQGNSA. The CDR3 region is CASSLTSGDEQFF. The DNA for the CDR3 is TGTGCCAGCAGCTTGACTTCTGGGGATGAGCAGTTCTTC.

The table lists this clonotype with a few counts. CDR3 protein: CSARQDSYNEQFF. The CDR3 DNA reads as TGCAGTGCTAGGCAGGACTCCTACAATGAGCAGTTCTTC. The V gene is TRBV20-1, the J gene TRBJ2-1; D gene uncertain. Trimming shortened V by 3 bases and J by 0 bases, and 6 bases separated the two germline ends. Germline CDR1 reads DFQATT; CDR2 reads SNEGSKA (reference sequence). The CDR3 sequence is 13 residues long.

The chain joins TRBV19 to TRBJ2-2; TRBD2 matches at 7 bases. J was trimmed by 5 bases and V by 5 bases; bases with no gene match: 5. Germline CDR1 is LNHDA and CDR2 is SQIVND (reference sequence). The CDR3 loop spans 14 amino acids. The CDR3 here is CASSARAGTGELFF. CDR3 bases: TGTGCCAGTAGTGCCCGAGCGGGAACCGGGGAGCTGTTTTTT.

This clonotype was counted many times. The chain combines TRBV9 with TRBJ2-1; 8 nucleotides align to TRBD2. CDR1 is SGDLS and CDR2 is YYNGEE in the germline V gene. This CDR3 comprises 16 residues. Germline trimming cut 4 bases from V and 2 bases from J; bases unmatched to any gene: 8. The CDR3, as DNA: TGTGCCAGCAGCCCGGCTTGGCGGGAGGCCTACAATGAGCAGTTCTTC. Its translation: CASSPAWREAYNEQFF.